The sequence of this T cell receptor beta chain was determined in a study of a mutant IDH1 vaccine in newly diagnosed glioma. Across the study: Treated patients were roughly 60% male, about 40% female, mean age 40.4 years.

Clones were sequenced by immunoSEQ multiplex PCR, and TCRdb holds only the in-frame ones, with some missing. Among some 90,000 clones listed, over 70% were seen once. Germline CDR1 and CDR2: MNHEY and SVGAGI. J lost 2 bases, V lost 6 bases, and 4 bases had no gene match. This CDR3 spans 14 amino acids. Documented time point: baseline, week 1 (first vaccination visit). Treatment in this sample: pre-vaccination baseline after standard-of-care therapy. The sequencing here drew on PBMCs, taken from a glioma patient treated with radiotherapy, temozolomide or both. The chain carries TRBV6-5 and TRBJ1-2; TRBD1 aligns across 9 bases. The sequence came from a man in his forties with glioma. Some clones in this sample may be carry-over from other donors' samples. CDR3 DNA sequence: TGTGCCAGCAGCCGGGACAGGGTGAACTATGGCTACACCTTC. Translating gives CASSRDRVNYGYTF.